The 3 T cell receptor beta chains given below trace back to one sample, sequenced in a study of shared clonotypes between healthy human individuals. Measured with immunoSEQ multiplex PCR; TCRdb has only the in-frame clones, and not every one. Of some 2.1 million clones listed, about 93% are singletons. Terminally differentiated effector memory CD45RA+ cells were left out of the naive CD8 fraction, which was CD45RO-negative and positively selected for CCR7. Sequences were obtained from naive CD8+ T cells from PBMCs. The origin of the receptors is a man between 18 and 35 years old in good health. Some clones in this sample may be carry-over from other donors' samples.

CDR3 loop: CASSVDRENYEQYF. The CDR3 nucleotides read TGTGCCAGCAGCGTAGACAGGGAAAACTACGAGCAGTACTTC. The chain is built from TRBV9 and TRBJ2-7; D is perhaps TRBD1 (6 bases). Trimming removed 0 bases from V and 3 bases from J, with 10 bases in between. Germline CDR1 reads SGDLS; CDR2 reads YYNGEE. The CDR3 spans 14 residues.

In this sample, this clone turned up a few times. The J gene is TRBJ2-1, the V gene TRBV11-2, with 9 bases identical to TRBD2. The CDR3 is 16 amino acids. Germline CDR1 and CDR2: SGHAT and FQNNGV. V lost 4 bases, J lost 3 bases, and 7 bases stayed unmatched. The CDR3 protein is CASSSVSGRVYNEQFF. The CDR3 coding sequence is TGTGCCAGCAGCTCAGTTAGCGGGAGAGTCTACAATGAGCAGTTCTTC.

This chain links TRBV6-5 with TRBJ1-3, with unresolved D. Per germline, CDR1 MNHEY and CDR2 SVGAGI. This CDR3 spans 15 amino acids. V gave up 2 bases and J gave up 4 bases, with 12 bases separating them. CDR3 protein: CASSYGPRQGNTIYF. The DNA for the CDR3 is TGTGCCAGCAGTTACGGGCCAAGGCAGGGAAACACCATATATTTT.